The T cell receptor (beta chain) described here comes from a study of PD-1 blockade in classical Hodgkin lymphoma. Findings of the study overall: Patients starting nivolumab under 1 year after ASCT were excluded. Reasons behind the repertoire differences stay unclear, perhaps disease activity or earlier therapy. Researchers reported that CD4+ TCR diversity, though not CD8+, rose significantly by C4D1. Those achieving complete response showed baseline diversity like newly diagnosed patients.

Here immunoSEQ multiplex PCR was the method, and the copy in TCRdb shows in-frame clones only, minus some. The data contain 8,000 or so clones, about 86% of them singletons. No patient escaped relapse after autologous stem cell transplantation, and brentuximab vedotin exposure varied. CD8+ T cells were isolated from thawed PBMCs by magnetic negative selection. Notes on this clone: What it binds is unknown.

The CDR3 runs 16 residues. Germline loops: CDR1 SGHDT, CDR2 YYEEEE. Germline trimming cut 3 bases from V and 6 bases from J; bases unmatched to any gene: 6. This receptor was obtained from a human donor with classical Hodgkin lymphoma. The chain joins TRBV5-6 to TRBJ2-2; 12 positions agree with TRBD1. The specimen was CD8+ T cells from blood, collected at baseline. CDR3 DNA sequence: TGTGCCAGCAGCTCCTGGGACAGGGGGCATCCCGGGGAGCTGTTTTTT. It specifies CASSSWDRGHPGELFF.